The text below deals with one T cell receptor beta chain. V lost 6 bases to trimming and J lost 8 bases, with 12 bases between them. CDR3 length equals 13 residues. CDR1 and CDR2 (germline): KGHDR, SFDVKD. The record originates from a study of T cell repertoires in cytomegalovirus infection. At the level of the study: It can be stated that public TCR beta signatures indicated CMV infection as well as a matching HLA type.

TCRdb ran MiXCR on the reads and lists one entry per CDR3 protein. The sample carries roughly 300,000 distinct CDR3 sequences, more than 8% recorded once. This sequence was found in a human donor in good health (CMV status not recorded). Some clones in this sample may be carry-over from other donors' samples. The V call is TRBV24-1, the J call TRBJ2-2, with D unclear. Specimen: PBMCs. The CDR3 DNA is TGTGCCACCAGTATTCTTGGGTCGGGGGAGCTGTTTTTT. This gives the protein CATSILGSGELFF.